The 10 T cell receptor beta chains below come from one sample, sequenced in a study of shared clonotypes between healthy human individuals (dated by TCRdb to 2020 to 2021). Preparation of the library involved the immunoSEQ multiplex PCR assay. TCRdb took over this immuneACCESS table, retaining in-frame rearrangements with V and J assigned. Such tables are incomplete; in checked studies, under half of the missing clones stem from an unresolved V gene, and the remainder is unexplained. The sample contains about 640,000 clones, roughly 70% of them found a single time. The ten largest make up around 2% of the sample. The sequenced sample was memory CD4+ T cells sorted from blood. The cell subset or site label, as the study defines it: CD45RA-negative fraction. These receptors all come from a woman in her twenties or thirties in good health.

J is TRBJ2-7 and V is TRBV7-8; D perhaps matches TRBD1 (6 bases). The CDR3 spans 16 residues. V lost 5 bases and J lost 1, with 18 bases in between. Germline V gene data show CDR1 as SGHVS and CDR2 as FQNEAQ. Here the CDR3 reads CASSQTGQYNSYEQYF. The CDR3 bases are TGTGCCAGCAGCCAAACCGGACAGTACAATTCCTACGAGCAGTACTTC.

This clone has only a few counts. The CDR3 region has the DNA TGTGCCTGGAAGAGGGGGGGCACAGAGACCCAGTACTTC. Encoded protein: CAWKRGGTETQYF. V usage is TRBV30 and J usage is TRBJ2-5; D may be TRBD2 (7 bases). V gave up 4 bases and J gave up 4 bases, with 13 bases separating them. The CDR3 totals 13 residues. CDR1 and CDR2 from the germline V gene are GTSNPN and SVGIG (reference sequence).

V is TRBV7-2 and J is TRBJ2-3; D is unresolved. Germline loops: CDR1 SGHTA, CDR2 FQGNSA. V was clipped by 1 base and J by 7 bases, with 6 bases between them. This CDR3 spans 12 amino acids. DNA of the CDR3: TGTGCCAGCAGCTTAGAACGAAATACGCAGTATTTT. It encodes CASSLERNTQYF.

The chain employs TRBV9 and TRBJ1-1; D is uncertain. The CDR3 extends over 14 amino acids. The V and J ends lost 4 bases and 1 base respectively, with 11 bases between them. Germline assignment: CDR1 SGDLS and CDR2 YYNGEE. CDR3 sequence reads: CASSPQVGNTEAFF. The CDR3 DNA sequence: TGTGCCAGCAGCCCCCAGGTGGGGAACACTGAAGCTTTCTTT.

This clone was counted only a few times. Other DNA variants within this sample encode the same CDR3. V gene TRBV5-1 combines with J gene TRBJ2-3; D is possibly TRBD1 (5 bases). Deletions cut 0 bases from V and 0 bases from J, with 5 bases between. The germline V gene has CDR1 SGHRS and CDR2 YFSETQ. The CDR3 is 14 amino acids. This CDR3 is CASSLDRSTDTQYF. CDR3 coding DNA: TGCGCCAGCAGCTTGGACAGGAGCACAGATACGCAGTATTTT.

This clone was seen a handful of times. This chain links TRBV29-1 with TRBJ2-3, with D hard to call. Trimming cost V 6 bases and J 0 bases, with 13 bases left between them. The V gene's germline CDR1 is SQVTM and CDR2 ANQGSEA. The CDR3 is made up of 14 amino acids. In DNA form, the CDR3 reads TGCAGCGTCTCATTGGGTGGCAGCACAGATACGCAGTATTTT. Encoded protein: CSVSLGGSTDTQYF.

J is TRBJ2-6 and V is TRBV7-9; D call uncertain. From germline, CDR1 is SEHNR and CDR2 FQNEAQ (reference sequence). Trimming left V 0 bases short and J 0 bases short, with 6 bases between. The CDR3 covers 16 residues. DNA for the CDR3: TGTGCCAGCAGCTTAGCTGCGGCCTCTGGGGCCAACGTCCTGACTTTC. Translated, it gives CASSLAAASGANVLTF.

Points on this clone: The same CDR3 also results from other DNA sequences found in this sample. The chain has TRBV5-1 and TRBJ2-1; tentatively, D is TRBD1 (6 bases). In germline, CDR1 is SGHRS, CDR2 YFSETQ. V was shortened by 4 bases and J by 1 base, with 12 bases between the two germline ends. This CDR3 contains 15 residues. The CDR3 spells CASSPDSQSYNEQFF. CDR3 in DNA: TGCGCCAGCAGCCCGGACAGCCAATCCTACAATGAGCAGTTCTTC.

This clone came up a few times. The CDR3 loop reads CASSDRFEAFF. CDR3 in DNA: TGTGCCAGCAGTGACCGATTTGAAGCTTTCTTT. The rearrangement links TRBV25-1 to TRBJ1-1; D unresolved. The CDR3 spans 11 residues. CDR1 is MGHDK and CDR2 is SYGVNS in the germline V gene. Trimming took 3 bases from V and 7 from J, leaving 6 bases between them.

The chain uses TRBV11-1 and TRBJ2-1; 7 positions agree with TRBD1. The junction had 2 bases not matched to a gene; V was cut back by 1 base and J by 2 bases. The germline V gene has CDR1 SGHAT and CDR2 FQDESV (reference sequence). This CDR3 is 15 amino acids long. The CDR3 bases are TGTGCCAGCAGCTTAGAAGGGGGCGCCTACAATGAGCAGTTCTTC. Translating gives CASSLEGGAYNEQFF.